These T cell receptor beta chains were read from a single sample in a study of monozygotic twins with inflammatory bowel disease. TCRdb derives one entry per CDR3 protein from the 5' RACE reads, leaving out DNA. The sample table sets out roughly 140,000 distinct CDR3 sequences. Sequencing used blood. These receptor sequences come from a human donor with ulcerative colitis or Crohn's disease, or a healthy co-twin of an affected twin (not recorded which). Both conserved end residues are part of each CDR3.

>TRBJ2-7|TRBV20-1
CSALSGQNYEQYF
>TRBJ1-4|TRBV12-3/TRBV12-4
CASSFKQGGEKLFF
>TRBJ1-2|TRBV5-5
CASSLAGPYNYGYTF
>TRBJ1-5|TRBV6-4
CASSEGSGGNQPQHF
>TRBJ1-3|TRBV5-1
CASSSGQVGNTIYF
>TRBJ2-7|TRBV7-9
CASSPRAYYEQYF
>TRBJ2-7|TRBV19
CASSNTGQGSSYEQYF
>TRBJ2-2|TRBV7-2
CASSLERGGVGGELFF
>TRBJ2-3|TRBV7-2
CASRRSPTSTDTQYF
>TRBJ2-1|TRBV19
CASTLGDRGLNEQFF
>TRBJ2-2|TRBV25-1
CASSKDSNTGELFF
>TRBJ2-7|TRBV7-2
CASSRTGTGSYEQYF
>TRBJ2-3|TRBV6-5
CASSYSAGLTDTQYF
>TRBJ2-1|TRBV6-2/TRBV6-3
CASSYSFGGGSYNEQFF
>TRBJ1-4|TRBV11-2
CASSLEFGTGDEKLFF
>TRBJ2-3|TRBV9
CASSDQPTSGAFTDTQYF
>TRBJ2-3|TRBV4-1
CASRETSTDTQYF
>TRBJ2-7|TRBV5-1
CASSPSGTRSYEQYF
>TRBJ1-6|TRBV7-2
CASSLVKRVSPLHF
>TRBJ2-2|TRBV4-2
CASSQEVPQGGELFF
>TRBJ2-7|TRBV7-6
CASSPSARQDEQYF
>TRBJ2-7|TRBV7-9
CASSLGSGDEQYF
>TRBJ1-3|TRBV12-3/TRBV12-4
CASTLDRVAGNTIYF
>TRBJ1-6|TRBV7-2
CASSFPGGGVRPLHF
>TRBJ2-1|TRBV4-3
CASSHNPGTIYNEQFF
>TRBJ1-4|TRBV20-1
CSARDTGDEKLFF
>TRBJ2-1|TRBV4-1
CASSGLFSEYNEQFF
>TRBJ2-6|TRBV6-2/TRBV6-3
CASSKDSGANVLTF
>TRBJ2-6|TRBV28
CASSLQYPSGANVLTF
>TRBJ2-7|TRBV5-1
CASSYDAGGFYEQYF
>TRBJ2-7|TRBV9
CASSVASRVGTYEQYF
>TRBJ2-2|TRBV25-1
CASSVTGLIGELFF
>TRBJ1-3|TRBV4-2
CASSQQLLTDSGNTMYF
>TRBJ1-1|TRBV2
CASRVSPDRGDTEAFF
>TRBJ2-1|TRBV5-1
CASSLAQPRYNEQFF
>TRBJ2-1|TRBV9
CASSPPRGGSYNEQFF
>TRBJ1-4|TRBV20-1
CSATGPQYEKLFF
>TRBJ1-1|TRBV5-1
CASALGPGGTEAFF
>TRBJ2-7|TRBV12-2
CASRSAERQDKSGEQYF
>TRBJ2-7|TRBV5-1
CASSLDGSDYSYEQYF
>TRBJ2-4|TRBV5-1
CASSLGQAHLAKNIQYF
>TRBJ2-7|TRBV5-6
CASARQGNSYEQYF
>TRBJ2-7|TRBV5-1
CASSSRWAPGTYEQYF
>TRBJ1-6|TRBV25-1
CASSEGQGPGSPLHF
>TRBJ2-1|TRBV12-3/TRBV12-4
CASSRLAGGINEQFF
>TRBJ2-1|TRBV20-1
CSASNLVSGGGGSYNEQFF
>TRBJ1-1|TRBV19
CASSLRSDGPPEAFF
>TRBJ2-7|TRBV20-1
CSARVRASYEQYF
>TRBJ2-7|TRBV12-3/TRBV12-4
CASSAAAGQVDEQYF
>TRBJ1-1|TRBV4-3
CASSPDRSGARRKTEAFF
>TRBJ1-5|TRBV30
CAWSSDTNQPQHF
>TRBJ2-1|TRBV4-2
CASSQDSFSYNEQFF
>TRBJ1-2|TRBV29-1
CSVRQGNYGYTF
>TRBJ1-5|TRBV7-2
CASSLDRGSRNQPQHF
>TRBJ2-1|TRBV7-8
CASSSERTGGIDEQFF
>TRBJ1-1|TRBV5-6
CASSLLGQGDTEAFF
>TRBJ2-5|TRBV18
CASSPPGRRQETQYF
>TRBJ1-3|TRBV20-1
CSARGQGGWDTIYF
>TRBJ2-5|TRBV7-2
CASSLSGQGETQYF